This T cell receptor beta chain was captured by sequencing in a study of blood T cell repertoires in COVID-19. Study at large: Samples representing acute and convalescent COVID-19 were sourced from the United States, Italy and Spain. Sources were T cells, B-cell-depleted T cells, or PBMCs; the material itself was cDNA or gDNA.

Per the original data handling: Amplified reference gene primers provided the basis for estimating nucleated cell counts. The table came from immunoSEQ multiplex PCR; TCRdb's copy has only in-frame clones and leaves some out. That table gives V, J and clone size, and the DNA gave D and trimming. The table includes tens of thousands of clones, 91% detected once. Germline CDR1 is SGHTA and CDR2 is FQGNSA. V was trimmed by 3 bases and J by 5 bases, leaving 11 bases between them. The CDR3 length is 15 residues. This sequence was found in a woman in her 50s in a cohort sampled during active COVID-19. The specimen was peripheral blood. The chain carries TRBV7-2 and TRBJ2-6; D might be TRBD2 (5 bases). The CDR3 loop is CASSFAGPRANVLTF. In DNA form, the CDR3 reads TGTGCCAGCAGCTTCGCGGGCCCCCGGGCCAACGTCCTGACTTTC. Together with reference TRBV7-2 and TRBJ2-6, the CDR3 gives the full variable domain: GAGVSQSPSNKVTEKGKDVELRCDPISGHTALYWYRQSLGQGLEFLIYFQGNSAPDKSGLPSDRFSAERTGGSVSTLTIQRTQQEDSAVYLCASSFAGPRANVLTFGAGSRLTVL.